This TCR beta chain derives from a study of cytomegalovirus exposure and HLA in healthy donors. Unrecorded immune exposures were likely, despite nominal health at sampling. Study results and limitations: Sequencing probably produced one cluster of sequence variants that were highly shared.

The PCR had 60 Vbeta and 13 Jbeta primers. Measured with immunoSEQ multiplex PCR; TCRdb has only the in-frame clones, and not every one. The data contain around 95,000 clones, over 75% of them singletons. Concerning this clone: The antigen remains undetermined.

The germline gives CDR1 MNHEY, CDR2 SMNVEV (reference sequence). There are 14 residues in the CDR3. V dropped 3 bases and J dropped 2 bases, with 10 bases sitting between them. The TCR sequence derives from a female donor in good health and CMV-seropositive. Sequenced: PBMCs. The chain links TRBV27 to TRBJ1-1, with D tentatively TRBD1 (6 bases). For the CDR3, the DNA is TGTGCCAGCAGTTTTCTCAGGGGAAACACTGAAGCTTTCTTT. Residues: CASSFLRGNTEAFF.